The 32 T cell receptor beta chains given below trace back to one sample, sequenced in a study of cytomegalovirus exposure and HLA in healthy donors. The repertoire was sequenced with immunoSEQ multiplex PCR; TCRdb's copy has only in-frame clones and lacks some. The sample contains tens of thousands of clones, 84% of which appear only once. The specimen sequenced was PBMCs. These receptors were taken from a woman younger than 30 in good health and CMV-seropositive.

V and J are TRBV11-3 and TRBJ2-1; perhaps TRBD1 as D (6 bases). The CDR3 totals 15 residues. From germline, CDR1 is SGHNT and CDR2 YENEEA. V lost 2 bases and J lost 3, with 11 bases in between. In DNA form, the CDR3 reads TGTGCCAGCAGCTTATCAGGGGATGTCTACAATGAGCAGTTCTTC. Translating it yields CASSLSGDVYNEQFF.

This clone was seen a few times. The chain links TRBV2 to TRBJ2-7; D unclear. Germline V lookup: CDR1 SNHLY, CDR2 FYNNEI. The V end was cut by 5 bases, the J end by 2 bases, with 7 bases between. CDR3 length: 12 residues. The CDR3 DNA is TGTGCCAGCAGTTCCAACACCTACGAGCAGTACTTC. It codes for CASSSNTYEQYF.

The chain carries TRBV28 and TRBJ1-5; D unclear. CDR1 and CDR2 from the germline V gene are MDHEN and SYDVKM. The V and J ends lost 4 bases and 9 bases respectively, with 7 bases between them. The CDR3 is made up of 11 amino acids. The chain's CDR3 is CASSSRPPQHF. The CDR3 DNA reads TGTGCCAGCAGTTCTAGACCGCCCCAGCATTTT.

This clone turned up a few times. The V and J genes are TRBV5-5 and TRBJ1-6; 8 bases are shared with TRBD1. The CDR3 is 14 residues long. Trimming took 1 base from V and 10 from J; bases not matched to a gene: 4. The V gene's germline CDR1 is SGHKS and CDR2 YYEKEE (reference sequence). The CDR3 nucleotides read TGTGCCAGCAGCTTGTCAGGGGGCGAATCACCCCTCCACTTT. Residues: CASSLSGGESPLHF.

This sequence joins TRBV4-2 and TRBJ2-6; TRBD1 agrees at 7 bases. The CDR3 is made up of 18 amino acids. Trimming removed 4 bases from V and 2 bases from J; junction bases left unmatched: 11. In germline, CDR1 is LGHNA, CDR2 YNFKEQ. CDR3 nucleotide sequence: TGTGCCAGCAGCCGAGAGGACAGGAGCTCCACTGGGGCCAACGTCCTGACTTTC. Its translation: CASSREDRSSTGANVLTF.

The CDR3 DNA is TGTGCCAGCAGTCCCAGCGGGGGTTACAATGAGCAGTTCTTC. It translates to CASSPSGGYNEQFF. V usage is TRBV9 and J usage is TRBJ2-1; TRBD2 agrees at 8 bases. This CDR3 spans 14 amino acids. V was pared by 5 bases and J by 4 bases, with 5 bases of the junction left unmatched. Germline lookup yields CDR1 SGDLS and CDR2 YYNGEE. Full variable domain (outside the CDR3, taken from reference TRBV9 and TRBJ2-1): DSGVTQTPKHLITATGQRVTLRCSPRSGDLSVYWYQQSLDQGLQFLIQYYNGEERAKGNILERFSAQQFPDLHSELNLSSLELGDSALYFCASSPSGGYNEQFFGPGTRLTVL.

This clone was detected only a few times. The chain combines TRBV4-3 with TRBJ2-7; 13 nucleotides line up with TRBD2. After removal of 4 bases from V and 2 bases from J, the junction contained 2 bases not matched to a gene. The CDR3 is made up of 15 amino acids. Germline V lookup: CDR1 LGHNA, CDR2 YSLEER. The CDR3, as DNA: TGCGCCAGCAGCCCAGGGACTAGCGGGACCTACGAGCAGTACTTC. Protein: CASSPGTSGTYEQYF.

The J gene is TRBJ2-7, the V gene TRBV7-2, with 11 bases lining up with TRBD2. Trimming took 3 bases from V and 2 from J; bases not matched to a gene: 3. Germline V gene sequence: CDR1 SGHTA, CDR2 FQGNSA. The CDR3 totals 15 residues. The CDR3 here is CASSFRTSGPYEQYF. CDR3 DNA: TGTGCCAGCAGCTTTCGGACTAGCGGGCCCTACGAGCAGTACTTC.

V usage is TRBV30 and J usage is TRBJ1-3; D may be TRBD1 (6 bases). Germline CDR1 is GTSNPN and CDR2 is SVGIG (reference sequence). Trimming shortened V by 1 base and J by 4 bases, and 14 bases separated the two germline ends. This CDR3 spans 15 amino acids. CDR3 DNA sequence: TGTGCCTGGAGTGCCGACAGGCCTCGGGGAAACACCATATATTTT. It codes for CAWSADRPRGNTIYF.

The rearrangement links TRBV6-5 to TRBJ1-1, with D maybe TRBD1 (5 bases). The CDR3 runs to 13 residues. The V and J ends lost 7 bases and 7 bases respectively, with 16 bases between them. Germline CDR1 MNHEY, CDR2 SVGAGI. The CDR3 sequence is CASTMGGFGEAFF. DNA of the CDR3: TGTGCCAGCACCATGGGGGGGTTTGGTGAAGCTTTCTTT.

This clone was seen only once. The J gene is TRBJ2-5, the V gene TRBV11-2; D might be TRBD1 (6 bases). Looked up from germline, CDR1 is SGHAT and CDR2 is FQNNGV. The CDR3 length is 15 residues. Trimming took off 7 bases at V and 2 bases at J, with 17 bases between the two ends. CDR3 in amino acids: CASTSEQGAQETQYF. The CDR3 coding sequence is TGTGCCAGCACCTCCGAACAGGGAGCGCAAGAGACCCAGTACTTC. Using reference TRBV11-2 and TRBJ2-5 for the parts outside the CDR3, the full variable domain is EAGVAQSPRYKIIEKRQSVAFWCNPISGHATLYWYQQILGQGPKLLIQFQNNGVVDDSQLPKDRFSAERLKGVDSTLKIQPAKLEDSAVYLCASTSEQGAQETQYFGPGTRLLVL.

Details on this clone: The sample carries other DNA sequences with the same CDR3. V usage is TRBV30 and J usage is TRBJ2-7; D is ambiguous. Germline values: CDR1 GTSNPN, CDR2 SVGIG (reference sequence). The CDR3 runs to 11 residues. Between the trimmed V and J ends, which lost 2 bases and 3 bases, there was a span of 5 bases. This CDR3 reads CAWSLLYEQYF. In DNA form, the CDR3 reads TGTGCCTGGAGTCTCCTCTACGAGCAGTACTTC.

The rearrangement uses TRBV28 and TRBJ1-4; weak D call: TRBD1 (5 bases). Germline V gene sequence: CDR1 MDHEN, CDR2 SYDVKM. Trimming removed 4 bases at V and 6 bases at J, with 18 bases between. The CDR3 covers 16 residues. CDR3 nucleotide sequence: TGTGCCAGCAGTTCCCGACCCCAGGGTCCCCATGAAAAACTGTTTTTT. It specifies CASSSRPQGPHEKLFF.

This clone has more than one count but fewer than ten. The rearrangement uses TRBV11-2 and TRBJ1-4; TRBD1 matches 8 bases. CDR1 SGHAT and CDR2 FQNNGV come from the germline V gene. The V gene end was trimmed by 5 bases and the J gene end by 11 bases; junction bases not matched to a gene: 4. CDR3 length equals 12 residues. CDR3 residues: CASSTTGEKLFF. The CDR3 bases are TGTGCCAGCAGCACGACAGGGGAGAAACTGTTTTTT.

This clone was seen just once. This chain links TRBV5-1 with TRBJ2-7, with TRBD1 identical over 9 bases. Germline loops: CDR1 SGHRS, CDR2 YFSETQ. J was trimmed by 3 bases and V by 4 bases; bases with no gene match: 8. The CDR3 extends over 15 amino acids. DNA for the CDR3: TGCGCCAGCAGCCAGGGGACAGGGTTTCACTACGAGCAGTACTTC. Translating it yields CASSQGTGFHYEQYF. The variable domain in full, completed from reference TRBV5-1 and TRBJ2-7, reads KAGVTQTPRYLIKTRGQQVTLSCSPISGHRSVSWYQQTPGQGLQFLFEYFSETQRNKGNFPGRFSGRQFSNSRSEMNVSTLELGDSALYLCASSQGTGFHYEQYFGPGTRLTVT.

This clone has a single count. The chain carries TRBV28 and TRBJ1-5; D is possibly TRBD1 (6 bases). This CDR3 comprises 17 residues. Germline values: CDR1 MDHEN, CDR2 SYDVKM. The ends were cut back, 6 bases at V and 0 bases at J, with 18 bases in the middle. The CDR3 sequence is CASSPGQNSYSNQPQHF. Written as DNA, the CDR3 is TGTGCCAGCAGCCCAGGACAGAATTCCTATAGCAATCAGCCCCAGCATTTT.

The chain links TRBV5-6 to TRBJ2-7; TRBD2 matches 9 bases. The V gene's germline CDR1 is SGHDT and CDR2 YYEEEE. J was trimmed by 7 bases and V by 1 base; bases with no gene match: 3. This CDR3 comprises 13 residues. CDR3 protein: CASSLPSGVEQYF. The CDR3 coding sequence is TGTGCCAGCAGCTTGCCTAGCGGGGTAGAGCAGTACTTC.

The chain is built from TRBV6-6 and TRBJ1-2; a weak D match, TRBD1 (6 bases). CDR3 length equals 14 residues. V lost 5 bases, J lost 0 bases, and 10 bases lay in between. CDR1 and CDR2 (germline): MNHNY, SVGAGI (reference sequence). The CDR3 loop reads CASSPDSSNYGYTF. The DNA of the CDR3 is TGTGCCAGCAGTCCGGACAGCTCTAACTATGGCTACACCTTC.

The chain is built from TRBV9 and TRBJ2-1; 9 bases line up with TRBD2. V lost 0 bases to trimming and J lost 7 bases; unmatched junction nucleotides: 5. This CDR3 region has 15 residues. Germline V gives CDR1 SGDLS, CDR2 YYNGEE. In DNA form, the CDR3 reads TGTGCCAGCAGCGTAGGAAATAGCGGGGGAAATGAGCAGTTCTTC. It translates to CASSVGNSGGNEQFF.

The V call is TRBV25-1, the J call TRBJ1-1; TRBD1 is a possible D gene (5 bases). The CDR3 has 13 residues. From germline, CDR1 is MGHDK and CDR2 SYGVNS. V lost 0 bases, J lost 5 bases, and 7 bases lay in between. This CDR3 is CASSEYRGTEAFF. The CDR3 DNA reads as TGTGCCAGCAGTGAATACCGGGGGACTGAAGCTTTCTTT.

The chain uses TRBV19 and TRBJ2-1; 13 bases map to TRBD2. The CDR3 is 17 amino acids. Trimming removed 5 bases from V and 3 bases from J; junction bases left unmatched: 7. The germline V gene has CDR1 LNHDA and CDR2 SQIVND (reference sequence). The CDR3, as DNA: TGTGCCAGTAGTCACTTACTAGCGGGGGGGCTCTACAATGAGCAGTTCTTC. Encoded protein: CASSHLLAGGLYNEQFF.

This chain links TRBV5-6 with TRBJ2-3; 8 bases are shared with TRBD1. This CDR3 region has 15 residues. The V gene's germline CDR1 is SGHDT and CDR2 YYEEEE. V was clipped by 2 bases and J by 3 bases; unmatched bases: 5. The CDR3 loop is CASSLRQGRTDTQYF. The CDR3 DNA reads TGTGCCAGCAGCTTAAGACAGGGGAGAACAGATACGCAGTATTTT.

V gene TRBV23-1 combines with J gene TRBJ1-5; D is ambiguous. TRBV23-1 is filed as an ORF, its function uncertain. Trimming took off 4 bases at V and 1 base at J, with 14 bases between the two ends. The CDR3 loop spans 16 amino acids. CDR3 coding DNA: TGCGCCAGCAGTCGAGCCTGCGCTTGGAGCAATCAGCCCCAGCATTTT. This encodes CASSRACAWSNQPQHF.

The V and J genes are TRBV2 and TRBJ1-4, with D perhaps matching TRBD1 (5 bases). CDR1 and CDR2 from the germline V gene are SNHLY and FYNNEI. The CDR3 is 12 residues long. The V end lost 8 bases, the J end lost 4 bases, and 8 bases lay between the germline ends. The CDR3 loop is CASGHVNEKLFF. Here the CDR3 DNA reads TGTGCCAGCGGACACGTTAATGAAAAACTGTTTTTT.

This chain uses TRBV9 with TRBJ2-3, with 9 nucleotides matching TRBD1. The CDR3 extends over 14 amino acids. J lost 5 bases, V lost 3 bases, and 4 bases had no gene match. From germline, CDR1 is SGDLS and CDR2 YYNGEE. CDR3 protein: CASSGQGVGDTQYF. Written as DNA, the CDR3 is TGTGCCAGCAGCGGACAGGGGGTGGGAGATACGCAGTATTTT.

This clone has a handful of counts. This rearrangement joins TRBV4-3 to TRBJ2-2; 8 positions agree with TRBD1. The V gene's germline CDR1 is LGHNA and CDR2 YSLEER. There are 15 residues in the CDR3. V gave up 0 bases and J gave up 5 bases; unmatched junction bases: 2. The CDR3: CASSQDDRGTGELFF. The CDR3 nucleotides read TGCGCCAGCAGCCAAGATGACAGGGGAACCGGGGAGCTGTTTTTT.

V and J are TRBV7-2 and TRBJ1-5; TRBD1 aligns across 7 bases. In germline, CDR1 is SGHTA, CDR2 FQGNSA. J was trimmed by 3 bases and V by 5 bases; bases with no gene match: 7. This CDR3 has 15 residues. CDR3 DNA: TGTGCCAGCAGCCTTACCAGGGGGGTCAATCAGCCCCAGCATTTT. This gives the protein CASSLTRGVNQPQHF.

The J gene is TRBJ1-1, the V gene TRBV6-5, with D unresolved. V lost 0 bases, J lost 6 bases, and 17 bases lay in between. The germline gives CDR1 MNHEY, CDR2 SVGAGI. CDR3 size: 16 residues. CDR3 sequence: CASSYSITLQRAEAFF. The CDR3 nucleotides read TGTGCCAGCAGTTACTCGATTACTCTCCAACGAGCTGAAGCTTTCTTT.

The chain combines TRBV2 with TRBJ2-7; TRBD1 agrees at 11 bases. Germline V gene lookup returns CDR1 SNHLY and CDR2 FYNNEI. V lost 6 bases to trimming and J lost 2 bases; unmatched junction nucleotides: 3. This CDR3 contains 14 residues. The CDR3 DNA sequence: TGTGCCAGCAGGGTGGGACAGGGGGCCTACGAGCAGTACTTC. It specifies CASRVGQGAYEQYF.

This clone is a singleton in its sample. CDR3 in amino acids: CAQGRDRAASSNEKLFF. CDR3 coding DNA: TGTGCCCAAGGCCGGGACAGGGCCGCTTCCTCTAATGAAAAACTGTTTTTT. The J gene is TRBJ1-4, the V gene TRBV30; 9 nucleotides agree with TRBD1. With 8 bases clipped from V and 3 bases from J, the junction kept 16 bases outside the gene matches. Germline V gives CDR1 GTSNPN, CDR2 SVGIG (reference sequence). This CDR3 region has 17 residues.

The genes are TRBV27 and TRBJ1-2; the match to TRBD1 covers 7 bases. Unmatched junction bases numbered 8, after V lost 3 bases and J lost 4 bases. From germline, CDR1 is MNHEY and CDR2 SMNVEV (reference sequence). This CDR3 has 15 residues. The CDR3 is CASSFGQDPSYGYTF. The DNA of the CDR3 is TGTGCCAGCAGTTTTGGACAGGACCCTTCCTATGGCTACACCTTC.

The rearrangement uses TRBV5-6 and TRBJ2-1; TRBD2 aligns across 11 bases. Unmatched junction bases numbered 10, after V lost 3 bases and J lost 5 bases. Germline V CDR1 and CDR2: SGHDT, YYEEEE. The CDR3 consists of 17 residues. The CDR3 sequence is CASSSEIAGGVHNEQFF. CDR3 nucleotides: TGTGCCAGCAGCTCGGAAATAGCGGGGGGGGTCCACAATGAGCAGTTCTTC.